The T cell receptor (beta chain) under discussion was sequenced for a study of blood T cell repertoires in COVID-19 (dated by TCRdb to about 2020). Background on the whole study: Collaborator samples came from the United States, Italy and Spain and covered acute and convalescent phases of COVID-19. The material from the prospective study consisted of cDNA or gDNA derived from T cells, B-cell-depleted T cells, or PBMCs. Deeply sampled blood TCRbeta repertoires from subjects exposed to, actively infected with, or recovered from COVID-19 were included in the dataset. The repertoires were released in a freely available public database meant as a resource for research on the immune response to SARS-CoV-2. Samples were obtained from the ongoing ImmuneRACE study (first 160 participants) and from roughly 1,300 subjects provided by 6 global collaborators. A de-identified subject ID, COVID-19 status, age in years and sex were almost always included in the sample metadata. Where HLA class I and class II types were available, the types were taken from metadata supplied by the sample provider, not from assay-based typing.

From the germline V gene, CDR1 is SGHRS and CDR2 is YFSETQ. Trimming at the junction amounts to 4 bases on V and 0 bases on J, and the germline ends lie 10 bases apart. Its CDR3 holds 15 amino acids, cysteine through phenylalanine. The read is trimmed to its CDR3 DNA, 45 bases read in frame from base 1. The immunoSEQ Assay, a bias-controlled multiplex PCR, was used to amplify TCRbeta CDR3 regions from genomic DNA. The source study handled its data this way. Within the assay, amplification of reference gene primers was used to estimate how many nucleated cells each sample contained. To quantify the absolute abundance of each unique TCRbeta CDR3 rearrangement, sequence reads were collapsed and filtered. For each sample, productive Simpson clonality was calculated by taking the square root of Simpson's diversity index across productive rearrangements. TCRdb took this table from immuneACCESS and kept in-frame rearrangements with V and J called. Such tables lack part of the clones; where checked against another copy, unresolved V genes explain under half of the gap, and the rest is unexplained. D and trimming come from the DNA, and the V and J calls and clone size come from that table. This sample has about 50,000 clones in its table, and under 90% of those were observed once. Less than 3% of the sample lies in the top ten.

This clone was seen once. What antigen it recognizes has not been identified. Per-base quality was not reported, and no clone a single base away is much larger than it. What the study reported, not specific to this receptor: The quantity of clinical and demographic metadata differed by source and by participant and was supplied without curation.

At one collaborating source in Seattle, patients were enrolled during active infection and were followed longitudinally through the course of disease. Each collaborating institution followed its own protocols to collect whole blood in K2EDTA tubes. For TCRbeta analysis, collaborators shipped samples in one of three forms: frozen whole blood, isolated PBMCs, or DNA extracted from either of those sample types. The chain couples TRBV5-1 to TRBJ1-4, with no confident D gene call. Sequencing was performed on peripheral blood. The receptor was isolated from a woman aged 80 or over with COVID-19, enrolled during active disease. The base sequence is TGCGCCAGCAGCCCTGCAGGATCAACTAATGAAAAACTGTTTTTT. Its product reads: CASSPAGSTNEKLFF.